A selection of T cell receptor beta chains follows, all from one sample in a study of CD8 T cells in Susac syndrome. TCRdb re-called the immunoSEQ multiplex PCR reads with MiXCR, one entry per CDR3 protein. This table has 150,000 to 200,000 distinct CDR3 sequences, about 91% appearing once. What was sequenced was CD4+ T cells from PBMCs. These receptors were taken from a human donor with Susac syndrome. Both conserved end residues are part of each CDR3. The order of the fields is V gene, D gene, J gene, clone size, CDR3 DNA, CDR3 protein. The D gene is left open where the match is weak. Size is stated for part of the rows, as once, few or many counts, or as a class when the clone is expanded.

TRBV7-6	.	TRBJ2-7	.	TGTGCCAGCAGCTTCAACGACGGAGTCTACGAGCAGTACTTC	CASSFNDGVYEQYF
TRBV5-1	.	TRBJ2-1	.	TGCGCCAGCAGCCTAGAAAGCGGCTCGTACAATGAGCAGTTCTTC	CASSLESGSYNEQFF
TRBV5-1	TRBD2	TRBJ2-1	.	TGCGCCAGCAATCAAAGAAAGACTAGCGGGGGGGCCACGGGAAACAATGAGCAGTTCTTC	CASNQRKTSGGATGNNEQFF
TRBV3-1	.	TRBJ1-2	.	TGTGCCAGCAGCCCCCGGGAGCCTGGTGGCTACACCTTC	CASSPREPGGYTF
TRBV6-2/TRBV6-3	.	TRBJ2-1	few	TGTGCCAGCGGAACCTTGGATGAGCAGTTCTTC	CASGTLDEQFF
TRBV29-1	TRBD1	TRBJ2-5	.	TGCAGCGCGACCCGAAGACCGGGACAGGTAAAAAAAGAGACCCAGTACTTC	CSATRRPGQVKKETQYF
TRBV15	.	TRBJ1-2	.	TGTGCCACCAGTACCCCACCTAACTATGGCTACACCTTC	CATSTPPNYGYTF
TRBV20-1	TRBD2	TRBJ2-3	once	TGCAGTGCCACCCCCGGGGGGGGCCGGACAGATACGCAGTATTTT	CSATPGGGRTDTQYF
TRBV6-5	.	TRBJ1-1	few	TGTGCCAGCAGTTACAGGTCCTCACAGAACACTGAAGCTTTCTTT	CASSYRSSQNTEAFF
TRBV18	TRBD1	TRBJ1-2	once	TGTGCCAGCTCAGCGACAGGGGTAGGCTACACCTTC	CASSATGVGYTF
TRBV20-1	.	TRBJ1-5	.	TGCAGTGCTAGTGTTAGCAATCAGCCCCAGCATTTT	CSASVSNQPQHF
TRBV7-2	.	TRBJ1-5	once	TGTGCCAGCAGCTTAGCCGGGTTTCAGCCCCAGCATTTT	CASSLAGFQPQHF